Below, one TCR beta chain is given with its context. Sequenced by immunoSEQ multiplex PCR; TCRdb stores in-frame clones only, minus some. The repertoire includes 50,000 to 70,000 clones, 80% to 95% of them detected once, and around 2% sits in the top ten. These data come from a study of blood T cell repertoires in COVID-19. Study overall: Sources were T cells, B-cell-depleted T cells, or PBMCs; the material itself was cDNA or gDNA.

The ends lost 5 bases at V and 4 bases at J; junction bases unmatched: 4. The CDR3 has 15 residues. Per germline, CDR1 SNHLY and CDR2 FYNNEI. The TCR sequence derives from a man in his sixties with acute or convalescent COVID-19. The J gene is TRBJ2-3, the V gene TRBV2, with TRBD1 identical over 12 bases. Material: peripheral blood. CDR3 in DNA: TGTGCCAGCAGTAGGGACAGGGGGCGAGCAGATACGCAGTATTTT. It specifies CASSRDRGRADTQYF.